A single sample is the source of the 8 T cell receptor beta chains below, sequenced in a study of T cells in Graves' hyperthyroidism and ophthalmopathy. Amplification of TCR beta CDR3 regions was performed using RNA transcripts as template. HTBI primers were used for first-round RT-PCR of the TCR CDR3. TCRdb fed the multiplex PCR reads into MiXCR, producing one record per CDR3 protein. Of 330,000 or so distinct CDR3 sequences in the sample, roughly 19% are singletons; the top ten hold just under 40%. Material for sequencing was blood. The source of these receptors is a man aged 45-60 years with Graves' ophthalmopathy.

V gene TRBV7-9 combines with J gene TRBJ2-2; D possibly corresponds to TRBD1 (6 bases). V was cut by 5 bases and J by 6 bases, with 13 bases left in between. This CDR3 contains 14 residues. CDR1 and CDR2 from the germline V gene are SEHNR and FQNEAQ (reference sequence). CDR3 coding DNA: TGTGCCAGCAGCATTAGGGGGAGCGCCGGGGAGCTGTTTTTT. This gives the protein CASSIRGSAGELFF.

This clonotype was observed a few times. V usage is TRBV5-1 and J usage is TRBJ2-7; the match to TRBD1 covers 7 bases. The V segment lost 0 bases and the J segment 3 bases; nucleotides outside the gene matches: 12. The germline gives CDR1 SGHRS, CDR2 YFSETQ. The CDR3 has 17 amino acids. The CDR3 region has the DNA TGCGCCAGCAGCTTGGGAGGGGGCGCAACCCATAACTACGAGCAGTACTTC. This gives the protein CASSLGGGATHNYEQYF.

This clonotype is a singleton in its sample. CDR3 amino acids: CASSVEVEQFF. In DNA, the CDR3 is TGTGCCAGCAGTGTCGAGGTTGAGCAGTTCTTC. The chain joins TRBV28 to TRBJ2-1; D call uncertain. CDR3 size: 11 residues. Per germline, CDR1 MDHEN and CDR2 SYDVKM. The V and J ends lost 5 bases and 9 bases respectively, with 8 bases between them.

This clonotype was seen repeatedly, ten times or more. The chain combines TRBV9 with TRBJ1-2; no clear D gene. This CDR3 is 14 amino acids long. The germline V gene has CDR1 SGDLS and CDR2 YYNGEE. V was cut by 0 bases and J by 4 bases, with 10 bases left in between. The CDR3 DNA is TGTGCCAGCAGCGTAGGTGACACCCCCTATGGCTACACCTTC. The encoded protein is CASSVGDTPYGYTF.

This rearrangement joins TRBV5-1 to TRBJ2-7, with a tentative D call TRBD2 (5 bases). CDR1 and CDR2 (germline): SGHRS, YFSETQ. Trimming removed 2 bases at V and 5 bases at J, with 14 bases between. The CDR3 has 14 residues. DNA of the CDR3: TGCGCCAGCAGCTTACTAGGGCCCGCCGACGAGCAGTACTTC. This gives the protein CASSLLGPADEQYF.

This clonotype was counted many times. V gene TRBV5-1 combines with J gene TRBJ1-1, with D uncertain. From germline, CDR1 is SGHRS and CDR2 YFSETQ. V lost 2 bases, J lost 8 bases, and 7 bases lay in between. The CDR3 is 11 residues long. CDR3 loop: CASSFDKEAFF. CDR3 nucleotide sequence: TGCGCCAGCAGCTTCGACAAGGAAGCTTTCTTT.

This rearrangement joins TRBV6-2 or TRBV6-3 to TRBJ2-7; 8 positions agree with TRBD1. V trimming: 10 bases; J trimming: 4 bases; junction bases outside the gene matches: 12. CDR3 length equals 14 residues. The V gene's germline CDR1 is MNHEY and CDR2 SVGEGT. Here the CDR3 DNA reads TGTGCCACAGGCGGGACAGGCGCCCTTTACGAGCAGTACTTC. This gives the protein CATGGTGALYEQYF.

This clonotype was counted at least ten times. The V and J genes are TRBV2 and TRBJ2-5, with 8 bases matching TRBD1. Germline lookup yields CDR1 SNHLY and CDR2 FYNNEI. J lost 5 bases, V lost 6 bases, and 11 bases had no gene match. The CDR3 has 15 amino acids. CDR3 in DNA: TGTGCCAGCAGCCTCGGGACAGGAATTGGGGAGACCCAGTACTTC. It yields the protein CASSLGTGIGETQYF.